These T cell receptor beta chains were read from a single sample in a study of blood T cell repertoires in COVID-19. TCRdb's copy holds only in-frame clones and misses some; the assay was immunoSEQ multiplex PCR. Of fewer than 250,000 clones listed, about 82% are singletons. Sequencing was performed on peripheral blood. These receptors were obtained from a woman of 80 years or more with COVID-19, enrolled during active disease. Both conserved end residues are part of each CDR3. The D gene is left open where the match is weak. Clone size is not always given. Where it is, it says once, few, many or a class for expanded clones.

v_call: TRBV19
j_call: TRBJ1-2
d_call: TRBD1
clone_size: NA
cdr3_aa: CASIAGQGNYGYTF
cdr3_nt: TGTGCCAGTATTGCGGGACAGGGCAACTATGGCTACACCTTC

v_call: TRBV5-1
j_call: TRBJ2-1
d_call: NA
clone_size: NA
cdr3_aa: CASSGGASYNEQFF
cdr3_nt: TGCGCCAGCAGTGGGGGGGCCTCCTACAATGAGCAGTTCTTC

v_call: TRBV6-2/TRBV6-3
j_call: TRBJ1-2
d_call: NA
clone_size: NA
cdr3_aa: CASSYSIGDGYTF
cdr3_nt: TGTGCCAGCAGTTACTCGATAGGAGATGGCTACACCTTC

v_call: TRBV20-1
j_call: TRBJ1-2
d_call: TRBD1
clone_size: NA
cdr3_aa: CSASESQGAYGYTF
cdr3_nt: TGCAGTGCTAGTGAGAGTCAGGGGGCCTATGGCTACACCTTC

v_call: TRBV5-1
j_call: TRBJ1-5
d_call: NA
clone_size: NA
cdr3_aa: CASSLEGGNQPQHF
cdr3_nt: TGCGCCAGCAGCTTGGAGGGCGGGAATCAGCCCCAGCATTTT

v_call: TRBV18
j_call: TRBJ1-5
d_call: NA
clone_size: NA
cdr3_aa: CASSQQGTGSNQPQHF
cdr3_nt: TGTGCCAGCTCCCAACAGGGAACGGGCAGCAATCAGCCCCAGCATTTT

v_call: TRBV6-2/TRBV6-3
j_call: TRBJ1-6
d_call: NA
clone_size: few
cdr3_aa: CASSYRGGGSPLHF
cdr3_nt: TGTGCCAGCAGTTACCGCGGCGGTGGGTCACCCCTCCACTTT

v_call: TRBV28
j_call: TRBJ1-1
d_call: TRBD1
clone_size: NA
cdr3_aa: CASSLYGTGRGLNTEAFF
cdr3_nt: TGTGCCAGCAGTTTATATGGGACAGGGAGGGGATTGAACACTGAAGCTTTCTTT

v_call: TRBV14
j_call: TRBJ2-5
d_call: TRBD2
clone_size: NA
cdr3_aa: CASSHLLERAGGLETQYF
cdr3_nt: TGTGCCAGCAGCCACCTACTCGAGCGAGCGGGGGGGTTAGAGACCCAGTACTTC

v_call: TRBV6-5
j_call: TRBJ1-1
d_call: NA
clone_size: NA
cdr3_aa: CASTRQAGNTEAFF
cdr3_nt: TGTGCCAGCACCCGACAGGCTGGGAACACTGAAGCTTTCTTT

v_call: TRBV7-2
j_call: TRBJ2-2
d_call: TRBD2
clone_size: NA
cdr3_aa: CASSSSGAWRSGELFF
cdr3_nt: TGTGCCAGCAGCTCCAGCGGGGCCTGGAGGAGCGGGGAGCTGTTTTTT

v_call: TRBV11-2
j_call: TRBJ1-3
d_call: NA
clone_size: NA
cdr3_aa: CASSVTGRNTIYF
cdr3_nt: TGTGCCAGCAGCGTTACAGGGCGAAACACCATATATTTT

v_call: TRBV5-1
j_call: TRBJ1-1
d_call: NA
clone_size: NA
cdr3_aa: CASSLGDMNTEAFF
cdr3_nt: TGCGCCAGCAGCTTGGGGGACATGAACACTGAAGCTTTCTTT

v_call: TRBV5-1
j_call: TRBJ1-3
d_call: NA
clone_size: NA
cdr3_aa: CASSWTGNGQNTIYF
cdr3_nt: TGCGCCAGCAGCTGGACGGGAAATGGGCAAAACACCATATATTTT

v_call: TRBV30
j_call: TRBJ1-3
d_call: TRBD1
clone_size: few
cdr3_aa: CAWSVGQAGNTIYF
cdr3_nt: TGTGCCTGGAGTGTTGGACAGGCTGGAAACACCATATATTTT

v_call: TRBV15
j_call: TRBJ1-2
d_call: NA
clone_size: NA
cdr3_aa: CATSRGQGYGYTF
cdr3_nt: TGTGCCACCAGCAGAGGTCAGGGTTATGGCTACACCTTC

v_call: TRBV5-4
j_call: TRBJ1-2
d_call: TRBD1
clone_size: NA
cdr3_aa: CASSQDRVGYTF
cdr3_nt: TGTGCCAGCAGCCAGGACAGGGTCGGCTACACCTTC

v_call: TRBV25-1
j_call: TRBJ2-3
d_call: NA
clone_size: NA
cdr3_aa: CASSTPRAGTDTQYF
cdr3_nt: TGTGCCAGCAGTACACCTCGTGCAGGCACAGATACGCAGTATTTT

v_call: TRBV7-2
j_call: TRBJ1-2
d_call: TRBD1
clone_size: NA
cdr3_aa: CASSTGTGDGYTF
cdr3_nt: TGTGCCAGCAGCACTGGTACAGGGGATGGCTACACCTTC

v_call: TRBV19
j_call: TRBJ1-1
d_call: TRBD1
clone_size: NA
cdr3_aa: CASNVDRGGTEAFF
cdr3_nt: TGTGCCAGTAACGTGGACAGGGGTGGGACTGAAGCTTTCTTT

v_call: TRBV6-5
j_call: TRBJ1-1
d_call: TRBD1
clone_size: few
cdr3_aa: CASISGTGAPEAFF
cdr3_nt: TGTGCCAGCATTTCCGGGACAGGGGCCCCTGAAGCTTTCTTT

v_call: TRBV6-2/TRBV6-3
j_call: TRBJ1-2
d_call: NA
clone_size: few
cdr3_aa: CASSSSGLDYGYTF
cdr3_nt: TGTGCCAGCAGTTCTTCAGGGTTGGACTATGGCTACACCTTC

v_call: TRBV2
j_call: TRBJ2-1
d_call: TRBD2
clone_size: NA
cdr3_aa: CASHGTSGTISSYNEQFF
cdr3_nt: TGTGCCAGCCATGGGACTAGCGGGACCATTAGCTCCTACAATGAGCAGTTCTTC

v_call: TRBV5-5
j_call: TRBJ2-3
d_call: NA
clone_size: NA
cdr3_aa: CASSWTPDTDTQYF
cdr3_nt: TGTGCCAGCAGCTGGACTCCCGACACAGATACGCAGTATTTT

v_call: TRBV5-1
j_call: TRBJ2-2
d_call: TRBD1
clone_size: NA
cdr3_aa: CASSYWTGGTGELFF
cdr3_nt: TGCGCCAGCAGCTACTGGACAGGGGGCACCGGGGAGCTGTTTTTT

v_call: TRBV7-2
j_call: TRBJ2-3
d_call: NA
clone_size: NA
cdr3_aa: CASSPGGQGTDTQYF
cdr3_nt: TGTGCCAGCAGCCCCGGGGGTCAGGGCACAGATACGCAGTATTTT

v_call: TRBV18
j_call: TRBJ2-3
d_call: TRBD1
clone_size: NA
cdr3_aa: CASSPGQGDTDTQYF
cdr3_nt: TGTGCCAGCTCCCCGGGACAGGGGGACACAGATACGCAGTATTTT

v_call: TRBV7-9
j_call: TRBJ2-1
d_call: NA
clone_size: NA
cdr3_aa: CASSGTDTQYNEQFF
cdr3_nt: TGTGCCAGCAGCGGAACTGACACCCAGTACAATGAGCAGTTCTTC

v_call: TRBV15
j_call: TRBJ1-4
d_call: NA
clone_size: NA
cdr3_aa: CATSRGNGMNEKLFF
cdr3_nt: TGTGCCACCAGTAGGGGGAACGGGATGAATGAAAAACTGTTTTTT

v_call: TRBV7-2
j_call: TRBJ2-3
d_call: TRBD2
clone_size: NA
cdr3_aa: CASSTPSGTSLGDTQYF
cdr3_nt: TGTGCCAGCAGCACACCCTCCGGGACTAGCCTAGGGGATACGCAGTATTTT

v_call: TRBV30
j_call: TRBJ1-6
d_call: NA
clone_size: NA
cdr3_aa: CAWQQQGYNSPLHF
cdr3_nt: TGTGCCTGGCAACAACAGGGCTACAATTCACCCCTCCACTTT

v_call: TRBV7-6
j_call: TRBJ2-1
d_call: NA
clone_size: NA
cdr3_aa: CASSPQGRNYNEQFF
cdr3_nt: TGTGCCAGCAGCCCACAGGGACGGAACTACAATGAGCAGTTCTTC

v_call: TRBV5-1
j_call: TRBJ2-2
d_call: NA
clone_size: NA
cdr3_aa: CASSETGHHTGELFF
cdr3_nt: TGCGCCAGCAGCGAAACAGGGCATCACACCGGGGAGCTGTTTTTT

v_call: TRBV5-1
j_call: TRBJ2-3
d_call: NA
clone_size: NA
cdr3_aa: CASSLVPGVSTDTQYF
cdr3_nt: TGCGCCAGCAGCTTGGTTCCGGGGGTCAGCACAGATACGCAGTATTTT

v_call: TRBV5-8
j_call: TRBJ1-2
d_call: NA
clone_size: NA
cdr3_aa: CASSPALRGYTF
cdr3_nt: TGTGCCAGCAGCCCCGCACTACGAGGCTACACCTTC

v_call: TRBV11-2
j_call: TRBJ1-3
d_call: NA
clone_size: NA
cdr3_aa: CASSLTGSAGNTIYF
cdr3_nt: TGTGCCAGCAGCTTAACAGGGAGCGCTGGAAACACCATATATTTT

v_call: TRBV9
j_call: TRBJ2-5
d_call: NA
clone_size: NA
cdr3_aa: CASSPPGGETQYF
cdr3_nt: TGTGCCAGCAGCCCTCCCGGGGGAGAGACCCAGTACTTC